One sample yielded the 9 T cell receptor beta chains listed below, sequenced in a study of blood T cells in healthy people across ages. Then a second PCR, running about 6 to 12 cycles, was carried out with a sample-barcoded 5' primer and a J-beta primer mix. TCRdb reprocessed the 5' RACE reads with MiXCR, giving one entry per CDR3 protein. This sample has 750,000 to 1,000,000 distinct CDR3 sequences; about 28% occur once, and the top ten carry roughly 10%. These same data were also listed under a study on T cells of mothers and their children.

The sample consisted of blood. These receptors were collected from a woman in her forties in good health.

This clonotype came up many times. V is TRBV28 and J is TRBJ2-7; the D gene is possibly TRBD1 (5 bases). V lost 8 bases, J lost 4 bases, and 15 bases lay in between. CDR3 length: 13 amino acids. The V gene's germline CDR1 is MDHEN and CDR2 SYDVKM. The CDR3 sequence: CASQGTPLYEQYF. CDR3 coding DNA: TGTGCCAGCCAGGGAACCCCTTTATACGAGCAGTACTTC.

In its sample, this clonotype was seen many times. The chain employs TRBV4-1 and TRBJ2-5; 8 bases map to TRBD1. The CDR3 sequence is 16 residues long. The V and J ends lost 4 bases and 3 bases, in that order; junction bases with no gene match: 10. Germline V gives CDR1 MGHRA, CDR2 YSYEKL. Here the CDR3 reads CASSRGTGRSEETQYF. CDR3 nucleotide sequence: TGCGCCAGCAGCCGTGGGACAGGAAGGTCGGAAGAGACCCAGTACTTC.

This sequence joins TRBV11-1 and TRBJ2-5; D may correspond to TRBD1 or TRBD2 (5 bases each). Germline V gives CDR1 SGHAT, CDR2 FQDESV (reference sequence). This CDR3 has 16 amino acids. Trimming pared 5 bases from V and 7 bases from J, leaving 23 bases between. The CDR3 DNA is TGTGCCAGCAGCCCTATCGTTGGGACCCGTCGAGGGACCCAGTACTTC. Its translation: CASSPIVGTRRGTQYF. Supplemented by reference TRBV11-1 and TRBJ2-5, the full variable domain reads EAEVAQSPRYKITEKSQAVAFWCDPISGHATLYWYRQILGQGPELLVQFQDESVVDDSQLPKDRFSAERLKGVDSTLKIQPAELGDSAMYLCASSPIVGTRRGTQYFGPGTRLLVL.

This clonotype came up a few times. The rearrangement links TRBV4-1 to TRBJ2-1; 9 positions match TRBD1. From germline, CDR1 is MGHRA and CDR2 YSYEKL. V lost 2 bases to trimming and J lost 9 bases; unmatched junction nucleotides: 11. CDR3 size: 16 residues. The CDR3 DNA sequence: TGCGCCAGCAGCCAATCGGCGACAGGGGGTTCAACTGAGCAGTTCTTC. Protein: CASSQSATGGSTEQFF.

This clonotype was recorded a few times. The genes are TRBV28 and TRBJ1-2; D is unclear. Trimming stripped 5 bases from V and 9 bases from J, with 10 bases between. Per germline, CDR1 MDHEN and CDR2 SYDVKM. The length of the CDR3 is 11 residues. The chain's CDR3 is CASSQLRSYTF. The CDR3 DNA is TGTGCCAGCAGTCAGTTACGGAGCTACACCTTC.

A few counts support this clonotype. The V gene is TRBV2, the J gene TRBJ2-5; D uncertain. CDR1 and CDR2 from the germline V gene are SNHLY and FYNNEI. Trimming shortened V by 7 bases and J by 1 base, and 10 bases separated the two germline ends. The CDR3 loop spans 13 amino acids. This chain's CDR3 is CASNYLSQETQYF. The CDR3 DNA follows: TGTGCCAGCAATTACCTGAGCCAAGAGACCCAGTACTTC.

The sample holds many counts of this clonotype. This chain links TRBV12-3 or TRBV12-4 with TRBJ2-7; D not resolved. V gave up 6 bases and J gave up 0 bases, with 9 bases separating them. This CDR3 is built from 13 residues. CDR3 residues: CASRMHSSYEQYF. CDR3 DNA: TGTGCCAGCAGGATGCACAGCTCCTACGAGCAGTACTTC.

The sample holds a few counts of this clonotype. The DNA for the CDR3 is TGCAGTGCTAGTCCACCGATTTACGAGCAGTACTTC. This codes for CSASPPIYEQYF. The chain employs TRBV20-1 and TRBJ2-7, with D hard to call. CDR3 length: 12 amino acids. Germline-derived CDR1 and CDR2 are DFQATT and SNEGSKA (reference sequence). V lost 3 bases to trimming and J lost 4 bases, with 10 bases between them.

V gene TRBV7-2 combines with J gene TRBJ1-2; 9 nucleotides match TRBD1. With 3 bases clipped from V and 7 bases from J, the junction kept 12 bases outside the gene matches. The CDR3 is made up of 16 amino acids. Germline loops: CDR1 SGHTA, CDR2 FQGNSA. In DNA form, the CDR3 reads TGTGCCAGCAGCTTCGCAGCGGGACAGGGAGTCAGTGGCTACACCTTC. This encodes CASSFAAGQGVSGYTF. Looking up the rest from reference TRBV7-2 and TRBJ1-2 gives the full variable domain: GAGVSQSPSNKVTEKGKDVELRCDPISGHTALYWYRQSLGQGLEFLIYFQGNSAPDKSGLPSDRFSAERTGGSVSTLTIQRTQQEDSAVYLCASSFAAGQGVSGYTFGSGTRLTVV.